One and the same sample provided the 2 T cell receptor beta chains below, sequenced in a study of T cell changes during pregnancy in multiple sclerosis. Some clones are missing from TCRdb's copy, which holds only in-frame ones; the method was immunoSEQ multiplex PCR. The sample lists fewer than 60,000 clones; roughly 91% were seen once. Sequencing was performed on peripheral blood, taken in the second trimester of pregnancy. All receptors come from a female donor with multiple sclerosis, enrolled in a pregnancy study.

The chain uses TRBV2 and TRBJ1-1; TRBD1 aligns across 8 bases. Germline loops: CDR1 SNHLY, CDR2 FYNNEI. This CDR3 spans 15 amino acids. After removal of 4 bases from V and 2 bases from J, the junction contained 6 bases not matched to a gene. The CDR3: CASSARQGPNTEAFF. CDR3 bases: TGTGCCAGCAGTGCGCGACAGGGGCCCAACACTGAAGCTTTCTTT.

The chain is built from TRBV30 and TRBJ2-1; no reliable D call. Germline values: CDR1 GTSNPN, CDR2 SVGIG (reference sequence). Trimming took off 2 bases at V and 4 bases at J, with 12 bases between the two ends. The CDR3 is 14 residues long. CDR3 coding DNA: TGTGCCTGGAGTTACGGCCCAGCGTACAATGAGCAGTTCTTC. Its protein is CAWSYGPAYNEQFF.